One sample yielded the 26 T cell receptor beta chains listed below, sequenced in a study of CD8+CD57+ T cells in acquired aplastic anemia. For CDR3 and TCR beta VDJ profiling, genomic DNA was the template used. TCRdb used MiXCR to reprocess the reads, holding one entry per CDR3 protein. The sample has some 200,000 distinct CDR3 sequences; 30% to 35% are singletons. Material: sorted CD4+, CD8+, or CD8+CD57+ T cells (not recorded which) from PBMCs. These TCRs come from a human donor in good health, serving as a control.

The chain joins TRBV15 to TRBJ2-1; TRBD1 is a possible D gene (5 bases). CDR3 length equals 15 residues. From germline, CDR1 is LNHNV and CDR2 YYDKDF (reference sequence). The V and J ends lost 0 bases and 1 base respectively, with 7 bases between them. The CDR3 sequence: CATSRDQGSYNEQFF. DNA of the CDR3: TGTGCCACCAGCAGAGATCAGGGTTCCTACAATGAGCAGTTCTTC.

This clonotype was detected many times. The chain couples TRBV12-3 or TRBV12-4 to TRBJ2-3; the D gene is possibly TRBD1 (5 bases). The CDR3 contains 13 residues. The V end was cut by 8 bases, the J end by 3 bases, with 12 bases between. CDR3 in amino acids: CASLPDSTDTQYF. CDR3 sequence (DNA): TGTGCCAGCCTGCCCGACAGTACAGATACGCAGTATTTT.

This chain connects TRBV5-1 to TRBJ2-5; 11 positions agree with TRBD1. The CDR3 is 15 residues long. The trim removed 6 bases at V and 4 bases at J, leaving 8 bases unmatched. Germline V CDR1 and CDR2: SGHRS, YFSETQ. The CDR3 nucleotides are TGCGCCAGCACCCAAGGGACAGGGGGTTCAGAGACCCAGTACTTC. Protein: CASTQGTGGSETQYF.

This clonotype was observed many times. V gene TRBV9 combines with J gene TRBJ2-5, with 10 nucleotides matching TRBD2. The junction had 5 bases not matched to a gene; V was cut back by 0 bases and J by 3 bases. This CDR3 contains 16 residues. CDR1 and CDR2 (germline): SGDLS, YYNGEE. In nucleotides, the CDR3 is TGTGCCAGCAGCGTAGCTAGCGGGAGAATGGAAGAGACCCAGTACTTC. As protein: CASSVASGRMEETQYF. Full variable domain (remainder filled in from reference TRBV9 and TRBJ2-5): DSGVTQTPKHLITATGQRVTLRCSPRSGDLSVYWYQQSLDQGLQFLIQYYNGEERAKGNILERFSAQQFPDLHSELNLSSLELGDSALYFCASSVASGRMEETQYFGPGTRLLVL.

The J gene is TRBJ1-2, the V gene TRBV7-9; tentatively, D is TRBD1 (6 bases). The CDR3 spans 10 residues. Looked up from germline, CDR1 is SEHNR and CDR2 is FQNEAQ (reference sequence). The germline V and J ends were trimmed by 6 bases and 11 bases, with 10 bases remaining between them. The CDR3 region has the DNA TGTGCCAGCAGTTCACAGGGATACACCTTC. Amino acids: CASSSQGYTF.

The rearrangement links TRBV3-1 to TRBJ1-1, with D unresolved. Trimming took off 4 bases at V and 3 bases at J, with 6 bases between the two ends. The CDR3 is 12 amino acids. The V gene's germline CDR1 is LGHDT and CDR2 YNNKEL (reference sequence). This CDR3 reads CASSLRDTEAFF. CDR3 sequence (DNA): TGTGCCAGCAGCCTACGAGACACTGAAGCTTTCTTT.

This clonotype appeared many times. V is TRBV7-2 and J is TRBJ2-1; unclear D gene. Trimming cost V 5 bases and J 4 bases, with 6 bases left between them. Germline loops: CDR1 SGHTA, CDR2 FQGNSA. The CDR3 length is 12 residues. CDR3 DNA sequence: TGTGCCAGCAGCCCGCGGTACAATGAGCAGTTCTTC. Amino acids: CASSPRYNEQFF.

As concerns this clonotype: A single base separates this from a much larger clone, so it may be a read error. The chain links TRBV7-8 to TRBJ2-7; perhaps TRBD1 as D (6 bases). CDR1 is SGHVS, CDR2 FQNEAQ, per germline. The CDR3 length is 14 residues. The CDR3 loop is CPSSLQGPLYEQYF. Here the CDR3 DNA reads TGTCCCAGCAGTTTACAGGGCCCCCTCTACGAGCAGTACTTC.

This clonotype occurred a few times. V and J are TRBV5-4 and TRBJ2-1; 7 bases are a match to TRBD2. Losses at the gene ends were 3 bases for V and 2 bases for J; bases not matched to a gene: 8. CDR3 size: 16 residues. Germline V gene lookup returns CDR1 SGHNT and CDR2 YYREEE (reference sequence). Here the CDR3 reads CASSSNGGRPYNEQFF. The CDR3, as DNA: TGTGCCAGCAGCTCCAACGGGGGGAGGCCCTACAATGAGCAGTTCTTC. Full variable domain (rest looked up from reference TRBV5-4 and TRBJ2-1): ETGVTQSPTHLIKTRGQQVTLRCSSQSGHNTVSWYQQALGQGPQFIFQYYREEENGRGNFPPRFSGLQFPNYSSELNVNALELDDSALYLCASSSNGGRPYNEQFFGPGTRLTVL.

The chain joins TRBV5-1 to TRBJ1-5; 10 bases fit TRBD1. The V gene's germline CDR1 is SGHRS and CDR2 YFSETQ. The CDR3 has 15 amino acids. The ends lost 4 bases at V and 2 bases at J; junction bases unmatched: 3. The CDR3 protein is CASSNGTGGNQPQHF. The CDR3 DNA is TGCGCCAGCAGCAATGGGACAGGGGGCAATCAGCCCCAGCATTTT. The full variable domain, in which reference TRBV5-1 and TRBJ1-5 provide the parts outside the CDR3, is KAGVTQTPRYLIKTRGQQVTLSCSPISGHRSVSWYQQTPGQGLQFLFEYFSETQRNKGNFPGRFSGRQFSNSRSEMNVSTLELGDSALYLCASSNGTGGNQPQHFGDGTRLSIL.

For the CDR3, the DNA is TGTGCCAGCAGCCCCCCCTGGGGGGCGACTAGCACAGATACGCAGTATTTT. It yields the protein CASSPPWGATSTDTQYF. The V gene is TRBV13, the J gene TRBJ2-3; D assignment may be TRBD1 or TRBD2 (6 bases each). V was pared by 5 bases and J by 0 bases, with 18 bases between. CDR1 is PRHDT, CDR2 FYEKMQ, per germline (reference sequence). The CDR3 consists of 17 residues.

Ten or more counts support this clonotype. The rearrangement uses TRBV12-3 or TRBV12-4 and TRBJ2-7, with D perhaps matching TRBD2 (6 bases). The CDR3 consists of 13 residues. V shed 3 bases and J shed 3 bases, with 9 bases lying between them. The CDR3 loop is CASSFRGIYEQYF. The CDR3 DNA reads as TGTGCCAGCAGTTTTCGCGGGATCTACGAGCAGTACTTC.

The CDR3 here is CASSLDSGGYTF. CDR3 bases: TGTGCCAGCAGCTTAGATTCGGGCGGTTACACCTTC. The V call is TRBV7-3, the J call TRBJ1-2, with D unresolved. The germline V gene has CDR1 SGHTA and CDR2 FQGTGA. Trimming cost V 2 bases and J 11 bases, with 12 bases left between them. This CDR3 region has 12 residues.

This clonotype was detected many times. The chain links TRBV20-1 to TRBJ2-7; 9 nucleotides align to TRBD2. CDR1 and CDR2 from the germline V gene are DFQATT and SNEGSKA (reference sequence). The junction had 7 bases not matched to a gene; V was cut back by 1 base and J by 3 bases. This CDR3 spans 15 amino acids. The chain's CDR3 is CSARGLAGNYYEQYF. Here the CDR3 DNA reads TGCAGTGCTAGAGGCCTAGCGGGGAACTACTACGAGCAGTACTTC.

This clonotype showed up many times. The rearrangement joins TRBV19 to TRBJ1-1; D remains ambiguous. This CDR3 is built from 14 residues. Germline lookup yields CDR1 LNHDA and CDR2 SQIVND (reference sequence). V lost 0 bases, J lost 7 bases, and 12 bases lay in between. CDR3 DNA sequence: TGTGCCAGTAGTATAGATAGACAAGGCAGTGAAGCTTTCTTT. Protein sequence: CASSIDRQGSEAFF.

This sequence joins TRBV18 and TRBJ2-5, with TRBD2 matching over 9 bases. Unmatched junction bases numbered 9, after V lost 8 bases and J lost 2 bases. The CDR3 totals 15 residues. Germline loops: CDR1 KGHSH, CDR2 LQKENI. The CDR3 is CASSRRTSVQETQYF. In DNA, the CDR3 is TGTGCCAGCAGCCGCCGGACTAGCGTACAAGAGACCCAGTACTTC.

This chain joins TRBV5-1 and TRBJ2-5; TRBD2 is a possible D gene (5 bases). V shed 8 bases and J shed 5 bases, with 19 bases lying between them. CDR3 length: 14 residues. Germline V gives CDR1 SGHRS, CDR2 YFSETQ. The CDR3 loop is CASTPDSNMETQYF. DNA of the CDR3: TGCGCCAGTACCCCGGACTCCAATATGGAGACCCAGTACTTC.

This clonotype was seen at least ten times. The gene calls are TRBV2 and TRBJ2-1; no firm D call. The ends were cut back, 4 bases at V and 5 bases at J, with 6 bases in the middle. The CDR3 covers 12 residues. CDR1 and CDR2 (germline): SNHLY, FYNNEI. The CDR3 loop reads CASSGANNEQFF. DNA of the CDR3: TGTGCCAGCAGTGGGGCGAACAATGAGCAGTTCTTC.

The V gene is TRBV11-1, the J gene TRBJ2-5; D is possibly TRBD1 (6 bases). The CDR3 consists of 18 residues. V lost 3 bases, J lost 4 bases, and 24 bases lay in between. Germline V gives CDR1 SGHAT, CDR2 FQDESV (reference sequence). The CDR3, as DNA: TGTGCCAGCAGCTTCGCCAGAGGGTGGGGGCAAGATGGAGAGACCCAGTACTTC. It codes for CASSFARGWGQDGETQYF. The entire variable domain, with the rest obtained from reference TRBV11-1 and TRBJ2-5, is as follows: EAEVAQSPRYKITEKSQAVAFWCDPISGHATLYWYRQILGQGPELLVQFQDESVVDDSQLPKDRFSAERLKGVDSTLKIQPAELGDSAMYLCASSFARGWGQDGETQYFGPGTRLLVL.

The CDR3 coding sequence is TGCGCCAGCAGCTTGGCCCCCTGGTTACCTCAAGCTTTCTTT. Translation: CASSLAPWLPQAFF. The gene calls are TRBV5-1 and TRBJ1-1; D not resolved. Per the germline V gene, CDR1 is SGHRS and CDR2 is YFSETQ. The CDR3 contains 14 residues. The V end lost 0 bases, the J end lost 9 bases, and 15 bases lay between the germline ends.

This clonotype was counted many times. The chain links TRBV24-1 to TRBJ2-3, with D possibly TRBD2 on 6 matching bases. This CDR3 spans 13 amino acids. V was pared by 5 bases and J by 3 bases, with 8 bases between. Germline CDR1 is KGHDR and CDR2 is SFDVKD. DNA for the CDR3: TGTGCCACCAGTGTTGGGACTACAGATACGCAGTATTTT. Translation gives CATSVGTTDTQYF.

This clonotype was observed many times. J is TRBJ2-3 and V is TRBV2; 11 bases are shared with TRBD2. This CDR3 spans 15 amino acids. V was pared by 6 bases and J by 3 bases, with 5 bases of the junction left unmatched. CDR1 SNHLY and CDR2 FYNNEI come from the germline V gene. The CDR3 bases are TGTGCCAGCAGGGGGACTAGCGGCCAAACAGATACGCAGTATTTT. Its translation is CASRGTSGQTDTQYF.

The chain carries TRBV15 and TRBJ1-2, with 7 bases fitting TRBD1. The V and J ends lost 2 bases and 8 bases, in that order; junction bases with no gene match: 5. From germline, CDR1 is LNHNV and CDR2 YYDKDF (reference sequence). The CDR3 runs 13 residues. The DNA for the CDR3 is TGTGCCACCAGCAGACCCACAGGGGAAGGCTACACCTTC. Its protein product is CATSRPTGEGYTF.

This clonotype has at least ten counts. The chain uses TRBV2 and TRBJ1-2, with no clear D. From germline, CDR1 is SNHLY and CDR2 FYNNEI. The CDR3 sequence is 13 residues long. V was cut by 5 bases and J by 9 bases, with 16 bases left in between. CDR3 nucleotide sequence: TGTGCCAGCAGTCAAACTCAGCAGCAAAGCTACACCTTC. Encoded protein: CASSQTQQQSYTF.

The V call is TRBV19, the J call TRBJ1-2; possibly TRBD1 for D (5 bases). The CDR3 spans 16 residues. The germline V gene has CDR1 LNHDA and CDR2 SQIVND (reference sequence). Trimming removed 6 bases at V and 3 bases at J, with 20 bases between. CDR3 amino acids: CASRTARDYRHYGYTF. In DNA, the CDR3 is TGTGCCAGTAGGACTGCCAGGGACTACCGCCACTATGGCTACACCTTC.

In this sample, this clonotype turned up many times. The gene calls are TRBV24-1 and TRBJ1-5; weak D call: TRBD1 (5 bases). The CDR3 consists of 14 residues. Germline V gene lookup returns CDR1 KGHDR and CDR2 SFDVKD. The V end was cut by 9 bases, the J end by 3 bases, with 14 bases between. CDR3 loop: CATRGGDDNQPQHF. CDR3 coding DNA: TGTGCCACCCGTGGGGGGGACGACAATCAGCCCCAGCATTTT.